This TCR beta chain was profiled in a study of cytomegalovirus exposure and HLA in healthy donors. PCR amplification relied on 60 Vbeta primers (plus 13 Jbeta primers). Profiled with immunoSEQ multiplex PCR; TCRdb holds only in-frame clones, not every one. The sample holds a few hundred thousand clones, 60% to 80% seen once. Germline lookup yields CDR1 SNHLY and CDR2 FYNNEI. The CDR3 extends over 12 amino acids. Trimming removed 7 bases from V and 3 bases from J, with 9 bases in between. The TCR originated in a man in his late teens or twenties in good health and CMV-seronegative. The chain joins TRBV2 to TRBJ1-2; weak D call: TRBD1 (6 bases). What was sequenced was PBMCs. The CDR3 DNA sequence: TGTGCCAGCACTGGGGGCTACTATGGCTACACCTTC. It specifies CASTGGYYGYTF.